The present T cell receptor (beta chain) was sequenced within a study of blood T cell repertoires in COVID-19. Study summary: The United States, Italy and Spain were the sources of the acute and convalescent COVID-19 samples. Sample material is recorded as cDNA or gDNA derived from T cells, B-cell-depleted T cells, or PBMCs.

As originally analysed: Reference gene primer amplification gave estimated nucleated cell counts. TCRdb keeps only in-frame clones here, not all; method: immunoSEQ multiplex PCR. V and J calls and clone size are given by that table; D and trimming were obtained from the DNA. Of 50,000 to 70,000 clones listed, 91% are singletons. CDR3 length equals 14 residues. Germline lookup yields CDR1 SGHNT and CDR2 YENEEA. With V trimmed by 5 bases and J by 2 bases, 5 bases remained unmatched. The sequence was obtained from a man in his 60s with acute or convalescent COVID-19. This rearrangement joins TRBV11-3 to TRBJ2-7; TRBD1 matches at 8 bases. Input material: peripheral blood. CDR3 nucleotides: TGTGCCAGCAGCCCCTTGACAGGGGCCTACGAGCAGTACTTC. Translated, it gives CASSPLTGAYEQYF.